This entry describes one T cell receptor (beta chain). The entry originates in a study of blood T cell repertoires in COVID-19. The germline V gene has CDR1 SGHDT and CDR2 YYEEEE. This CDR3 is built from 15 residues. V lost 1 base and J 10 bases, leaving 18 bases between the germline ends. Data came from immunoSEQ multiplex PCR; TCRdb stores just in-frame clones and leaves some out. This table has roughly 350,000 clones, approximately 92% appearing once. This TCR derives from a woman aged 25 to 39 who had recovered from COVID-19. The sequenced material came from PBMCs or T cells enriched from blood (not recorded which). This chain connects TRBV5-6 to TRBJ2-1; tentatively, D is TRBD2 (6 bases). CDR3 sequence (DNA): TGTGCCAGCAGCTTGATATCACGGGAGCTGGGCGAGCAGTTCTTC. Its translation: CASSLISRELGEQFF. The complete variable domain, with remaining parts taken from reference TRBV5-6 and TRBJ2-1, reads DAGVTQSPTHLIKTRGQQVTLRCSPKSGHDTVSWYQQALGQGPQFIFQYYEEEERQRGNFPDRFSGHQFPNYSSELNVNALLLGDSALYLCASSLISRELGEQFFGPGTRLTVL.